This T cell receptor beta chain was sequenced during a study of blood T cells in healthy people across ages. Study-wide findings and caveats: Per-million-T-cell TCR beta diversity fell roughly linearly with age. Estimates based on one million T cells were treated as lower bounds.

This CDR3 has 13 residues. Germline assignment: CDR1 DFQATT and CDR2 SNEGSKA (reference sequence). V lost 3 bases to trimming and J lost 2 bases, with 8 bases between them. This clonotype was found a few times. What it binds is not known. Primers used in a second PCR of roughly 6 to 11 cycles were a sample-barcoded 5' primer and a J-beta primer mix. Each cDNA molecule received a tag from a template-switch adaptor that had 12 random nucleotides. TCRdb re-analysed the 5' RACE reads in MiXCR, keeping a single row per CDR3 protein. The profile covers hundreds of thousands of distinct CDR3 sequences, with more than 40% appearing a single time and about a fifth taken by the ten largest.

Sequencing was carried out using blood. The gene calls are TRBV20-1 and TRBJ2-4; perhaps TRBD1 as D (6 bases). This TCR was sampled from a man in his 60s in good health. The CDR3 nucleotides read TGCAGTGCTAGGGGGGCTTCCAAAAACATTCAGTACTTC. As protein: CSARGASKNIQYF.